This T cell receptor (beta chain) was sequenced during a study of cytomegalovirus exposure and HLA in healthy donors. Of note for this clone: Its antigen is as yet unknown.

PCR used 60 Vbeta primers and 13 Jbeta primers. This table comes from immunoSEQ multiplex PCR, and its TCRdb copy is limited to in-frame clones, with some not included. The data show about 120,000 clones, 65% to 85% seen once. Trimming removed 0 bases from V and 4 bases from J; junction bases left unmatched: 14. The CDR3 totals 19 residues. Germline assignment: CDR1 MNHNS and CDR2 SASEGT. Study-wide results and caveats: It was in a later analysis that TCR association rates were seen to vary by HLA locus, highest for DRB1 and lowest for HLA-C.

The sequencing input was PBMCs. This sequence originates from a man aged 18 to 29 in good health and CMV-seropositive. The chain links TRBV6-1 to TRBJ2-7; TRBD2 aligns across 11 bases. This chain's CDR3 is CASSEAYRTSGGDPYEQYF. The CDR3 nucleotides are TGTGCCAGCAGTGAAGCGTACCGAACTAGCGGGGGTGACCCATACGAGCAGTACTTC.